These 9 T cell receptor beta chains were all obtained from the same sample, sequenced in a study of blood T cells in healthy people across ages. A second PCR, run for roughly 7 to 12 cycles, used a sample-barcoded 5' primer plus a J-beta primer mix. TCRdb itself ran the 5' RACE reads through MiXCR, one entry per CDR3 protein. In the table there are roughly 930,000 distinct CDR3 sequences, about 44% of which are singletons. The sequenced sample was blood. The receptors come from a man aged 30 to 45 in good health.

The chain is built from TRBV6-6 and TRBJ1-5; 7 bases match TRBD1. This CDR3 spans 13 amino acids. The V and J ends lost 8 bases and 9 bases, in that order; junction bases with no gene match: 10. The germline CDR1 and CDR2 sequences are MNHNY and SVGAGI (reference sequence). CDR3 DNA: TGTGCCAGCGCGGGGACAGAGAAGGGGCCCCAGCATTTT. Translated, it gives CASAGTEKGPQHF.

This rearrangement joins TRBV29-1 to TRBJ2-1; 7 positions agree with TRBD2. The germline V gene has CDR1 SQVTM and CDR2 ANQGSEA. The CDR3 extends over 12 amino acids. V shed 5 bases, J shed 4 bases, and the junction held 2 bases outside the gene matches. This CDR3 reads CSVSGEYNEQFF. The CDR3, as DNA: TGCAGCGTTAGCGGGGAATACAATGAGCAGTTCTTC.

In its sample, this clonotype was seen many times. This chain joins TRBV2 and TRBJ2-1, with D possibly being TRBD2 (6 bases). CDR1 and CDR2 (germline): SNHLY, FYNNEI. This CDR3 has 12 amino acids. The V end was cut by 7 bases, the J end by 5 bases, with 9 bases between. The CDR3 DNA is TGTGCCAGCAATGGAGGGAACAATGAGCAGTTCTTC. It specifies CASNGGNNEQFF. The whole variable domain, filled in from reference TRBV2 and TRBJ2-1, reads EPEVTQTPSHQVTQMGQEVILRCVPISNHLYFYWYRQILGQKVEFLVSFYNNEISEKSEIFDDQFSVERPDGSNFTLKIRSTKLEDSAMYFCASNGGNNEQFFGPGTRLTVL.

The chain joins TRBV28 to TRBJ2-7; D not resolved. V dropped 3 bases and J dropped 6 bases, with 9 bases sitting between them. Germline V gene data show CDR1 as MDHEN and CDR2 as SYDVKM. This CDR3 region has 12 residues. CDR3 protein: CASSFMGSEQYF. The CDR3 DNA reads TGTGCCAGCAGTTTTATGGGGTCCGAGCAGTACTTC.

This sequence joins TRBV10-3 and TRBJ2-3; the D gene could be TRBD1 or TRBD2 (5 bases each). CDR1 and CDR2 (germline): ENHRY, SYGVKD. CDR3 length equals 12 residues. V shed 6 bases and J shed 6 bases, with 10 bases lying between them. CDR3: CAIRDEGDTQYF. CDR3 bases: TGTGCCATCAGGGACGAGGGGGATACGCAGTATTTT.

DNA of the CDR3: TGTGCCAGCAGCCCAGGACCGGCGACCAATGAGCAGTACTTC. Translation gives CASSPGPATNEQYF. The gene calls are TRBV11-3 and TRBJ2-5; no definite D call. Trimming removed 5 bases at V and 11 bases at J, with 21 bases between. Per germline, CDR1 SGHNT and CDR2 YENEEA. CDR3 length: 14 residues.

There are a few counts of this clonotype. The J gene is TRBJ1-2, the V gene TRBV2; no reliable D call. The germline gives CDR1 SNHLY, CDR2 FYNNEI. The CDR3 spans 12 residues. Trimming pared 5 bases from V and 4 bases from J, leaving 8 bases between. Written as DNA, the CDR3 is TGTGCCAGCAGTTGGACCCTCTATGGCTACACCTTC. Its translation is CASSWTLYGYTF. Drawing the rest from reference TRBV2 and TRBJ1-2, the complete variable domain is EPEVTQTPSHQVTQMGQEVILRCVPISNHLYFYWYRQILGQKVEFLVSFYNNEISEKSEIFDDQFSVERPDGSNFTLKIRSTKLEDSAMYFCASSWTLYGYTFGSGTRLTVV.

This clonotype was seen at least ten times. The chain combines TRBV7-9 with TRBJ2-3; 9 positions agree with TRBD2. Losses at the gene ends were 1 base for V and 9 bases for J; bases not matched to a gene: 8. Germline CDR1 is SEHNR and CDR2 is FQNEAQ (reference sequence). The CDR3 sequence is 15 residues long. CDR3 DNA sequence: TGTGCCAGCAGCTTAGGCGGCGGGGGGGCAACCACGCAGTATTTT. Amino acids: CASSLGGGGATTQYF.

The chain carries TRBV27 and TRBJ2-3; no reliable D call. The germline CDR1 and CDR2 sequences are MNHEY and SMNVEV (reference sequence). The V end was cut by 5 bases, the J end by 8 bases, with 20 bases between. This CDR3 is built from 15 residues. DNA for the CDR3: TGTGCCAGCAGTGGCCAAAGTTTAGTCGCAGGTACGCAGTATTTT. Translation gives CASSGQSLVAGTQYF.